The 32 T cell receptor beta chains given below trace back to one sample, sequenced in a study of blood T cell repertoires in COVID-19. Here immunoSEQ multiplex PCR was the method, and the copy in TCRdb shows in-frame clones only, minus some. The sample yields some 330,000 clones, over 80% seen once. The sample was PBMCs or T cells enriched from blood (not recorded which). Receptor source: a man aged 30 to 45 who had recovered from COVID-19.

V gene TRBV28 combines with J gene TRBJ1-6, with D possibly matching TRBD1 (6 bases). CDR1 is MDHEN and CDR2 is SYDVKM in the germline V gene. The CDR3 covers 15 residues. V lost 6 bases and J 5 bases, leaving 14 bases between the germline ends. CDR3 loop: CASSFPDSHNSPLHF. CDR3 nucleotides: TGTGCCAGCAGCTTCCCGGACAGTCATAATTCACCCCTCCACTTT.

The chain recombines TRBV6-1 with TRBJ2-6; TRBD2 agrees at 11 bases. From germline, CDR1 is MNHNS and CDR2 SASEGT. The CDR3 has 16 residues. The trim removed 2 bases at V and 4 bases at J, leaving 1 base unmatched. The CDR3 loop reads CASSELAGGGANVLTF. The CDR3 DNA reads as TGTGCCAGCAGTGAACTAGCGGGGGGAGGGGCCAACGTCCTGACTTTC.

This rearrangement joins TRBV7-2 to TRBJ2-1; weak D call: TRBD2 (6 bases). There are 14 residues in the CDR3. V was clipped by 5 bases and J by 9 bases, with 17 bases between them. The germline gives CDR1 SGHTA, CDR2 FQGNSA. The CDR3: CASSPSEGRSEQFF. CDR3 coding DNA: TGTGCCAGCAGCCCCTCGGAGGGGCGGAGTGAGCAGTTCTTC.

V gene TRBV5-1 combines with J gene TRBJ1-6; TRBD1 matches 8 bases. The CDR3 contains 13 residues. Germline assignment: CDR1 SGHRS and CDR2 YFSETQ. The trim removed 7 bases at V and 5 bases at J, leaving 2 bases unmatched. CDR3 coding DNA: TGCGCCAGCGGACAGGGAAATAATTCACCCCTCCACTTT. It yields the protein CASGQGNNSPLHF.

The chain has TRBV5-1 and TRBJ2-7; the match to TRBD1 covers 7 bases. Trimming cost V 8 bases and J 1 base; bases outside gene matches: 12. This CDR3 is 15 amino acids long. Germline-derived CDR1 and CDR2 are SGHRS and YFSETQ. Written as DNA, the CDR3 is TGCGCCAGTCGACGGACACGGGACAGTTCCTACGAGCAGTACTTC. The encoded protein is CASRRTRDSSYEQYF.

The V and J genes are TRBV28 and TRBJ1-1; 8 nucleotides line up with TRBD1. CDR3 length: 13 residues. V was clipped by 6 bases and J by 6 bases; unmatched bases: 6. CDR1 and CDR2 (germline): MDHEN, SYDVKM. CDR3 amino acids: CASRKKTGAEAFF. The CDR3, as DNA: TGTGCCAGCAGAAAAAAGACAGGGGCTGAAGCTTTCTTT.

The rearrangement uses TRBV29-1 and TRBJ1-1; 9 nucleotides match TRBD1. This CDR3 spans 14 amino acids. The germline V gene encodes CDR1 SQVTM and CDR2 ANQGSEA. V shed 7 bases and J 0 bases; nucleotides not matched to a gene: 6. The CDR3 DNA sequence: TGCAGCGCCGGACAGGGGATGGTGAACACTGAAGCTTTCTTT. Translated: CSAGQGMVNTEAFF.

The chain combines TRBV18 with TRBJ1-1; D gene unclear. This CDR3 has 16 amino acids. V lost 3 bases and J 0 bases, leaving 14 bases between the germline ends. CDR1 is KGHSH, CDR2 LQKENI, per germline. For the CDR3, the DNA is TGTGCCAGCTCACCCTCGGTCAGGACTTTGAACACTGAAGCTTTCTTT. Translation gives CASSPSVRTLNTEAFF. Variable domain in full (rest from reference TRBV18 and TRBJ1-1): NAGVMQNPRHLVRRRGQEARLRCSPMKGHSHVYWYRQLPEEGLKFMVYLQKENIIDESGMPKERFSAEFPKEGPSILRIQQVVRGDSAAYFCASSPSVRTLNTEAFFGQGTRLTVV.

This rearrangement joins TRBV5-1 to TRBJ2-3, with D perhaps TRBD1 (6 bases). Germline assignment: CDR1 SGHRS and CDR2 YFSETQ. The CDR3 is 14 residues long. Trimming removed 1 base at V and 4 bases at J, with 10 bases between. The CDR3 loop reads CASSLSRGPDTQYF. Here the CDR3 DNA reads TGCGCCAGCAGCTTGTCCAGGGGTCCAGATACGCAGTATTTT.

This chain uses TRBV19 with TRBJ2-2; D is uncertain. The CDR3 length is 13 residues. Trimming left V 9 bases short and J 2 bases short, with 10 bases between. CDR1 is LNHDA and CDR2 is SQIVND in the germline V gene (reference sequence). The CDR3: CASLGDNTGELFF. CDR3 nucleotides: TGTGCCAGCCTAGGCGATAACACCGGGGAGCTGTTTTTT.

The CDR3 loop reads CASSTRDTHYEQYF. The CDR3 DNA sequence: TGTGCCAGTAGTACCCGGGACACGCACTACGAGCAGTACTTC. The chain employs TRBV19 and TRBJ2-7, with D maybe TRBD1 (6 bases). The CDR3 length is 14 residues. The germline CDR1 and CDR2 sequences are LNHDA and SQIVND (reference sequence). V lost 4 bases and J lost 3, with 13 bases in between. The full variable domain, completed using reference TRBV19 and TRBJ2-7, is DGGITQSPKYLFRKEGQNVTLSCEQNLNHDAMYWYRQDPGQGLRLIYYSQIVNDFQKGDIAEGYSVSREKKESFPLTVTSAQKNPTAFYLCASSTRDTHYEQYFGPGTRLTVT.

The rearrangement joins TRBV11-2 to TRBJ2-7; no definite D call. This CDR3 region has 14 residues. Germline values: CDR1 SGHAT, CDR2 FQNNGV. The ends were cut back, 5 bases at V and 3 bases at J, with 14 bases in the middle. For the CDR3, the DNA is TGTGCCAGCAGCCCCTTCCCCGGGTTCTACGAGCAGTACTTC. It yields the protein CASSPFPGFYEQYF. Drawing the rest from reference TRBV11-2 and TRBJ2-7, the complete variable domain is EAGVAQSPRYKIIEKRQSVAFWCNPISGHATLYWYQQILGQGPKLLIQFQNNGVVDDSQLPKDRFSAERLKGVDSTLKIQPAKLEDSAVYLCASSPFPGFYEQYFGPGTRLTVT.

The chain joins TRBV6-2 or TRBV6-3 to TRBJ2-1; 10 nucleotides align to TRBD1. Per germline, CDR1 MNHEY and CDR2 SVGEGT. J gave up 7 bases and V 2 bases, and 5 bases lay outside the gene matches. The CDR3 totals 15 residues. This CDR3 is CASSYGGTGENEQFF. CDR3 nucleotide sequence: TGTGCCAGCAGTTACGGGGGGACAGGGGAAAATGAGCAGTTCTTC.

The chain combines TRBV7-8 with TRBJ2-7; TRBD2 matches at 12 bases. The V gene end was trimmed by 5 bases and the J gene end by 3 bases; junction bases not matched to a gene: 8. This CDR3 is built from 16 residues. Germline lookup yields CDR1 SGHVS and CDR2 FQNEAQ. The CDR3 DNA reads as TGTGCCAGCAGCCCACAGACTAGCGGGGGCCTCTACGAGCAGTACTTC. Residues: CASSPQTSGGLYEQYF.

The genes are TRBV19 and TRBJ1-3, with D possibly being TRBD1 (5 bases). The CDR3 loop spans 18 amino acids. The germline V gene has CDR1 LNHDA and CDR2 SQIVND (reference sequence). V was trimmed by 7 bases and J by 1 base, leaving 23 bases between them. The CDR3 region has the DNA TGTGCCAGTACTTATGACAGCCACACCGCTGCGTCTGGAAACACCATATATTTT. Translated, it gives CASTYDSHTAASGNTIYF.

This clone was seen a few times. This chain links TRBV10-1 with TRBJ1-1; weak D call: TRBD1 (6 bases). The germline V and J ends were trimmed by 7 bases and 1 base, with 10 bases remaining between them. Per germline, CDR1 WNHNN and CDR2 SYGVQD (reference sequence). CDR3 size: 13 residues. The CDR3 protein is CASMTDRNTEAFF. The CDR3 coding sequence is TGCGCCAGCATGACGGACAGGAACACTGAAGCTTTCTTT.

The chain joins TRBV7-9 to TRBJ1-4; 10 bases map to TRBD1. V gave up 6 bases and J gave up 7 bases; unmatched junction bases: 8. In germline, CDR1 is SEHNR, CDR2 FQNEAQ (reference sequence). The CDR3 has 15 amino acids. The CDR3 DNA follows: TGTGCCAGCAGTAGATACCGGGACAGGGGTGAAAAACTGTTTTTT. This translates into CASSRYRDRGEKLFF.

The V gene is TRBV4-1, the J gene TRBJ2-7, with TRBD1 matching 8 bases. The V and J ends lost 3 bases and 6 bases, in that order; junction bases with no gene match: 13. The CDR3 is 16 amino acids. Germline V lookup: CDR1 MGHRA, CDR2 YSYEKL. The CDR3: CASSQGTGRVLFEQYF. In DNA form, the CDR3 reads TGCGCCAGCAGCCAGGGGACAGGTCGAGTTCTTTTCGAGCAGTACTTC.

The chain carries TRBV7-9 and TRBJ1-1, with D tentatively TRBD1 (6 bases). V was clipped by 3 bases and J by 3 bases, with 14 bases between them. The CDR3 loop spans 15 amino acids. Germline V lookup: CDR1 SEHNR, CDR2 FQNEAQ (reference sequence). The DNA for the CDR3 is TGTGCCAGCAGCTTTCCCGGCAGGGGAGACACTGAAGCTTTCTTT. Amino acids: CASSFPGRGDTEAFF.

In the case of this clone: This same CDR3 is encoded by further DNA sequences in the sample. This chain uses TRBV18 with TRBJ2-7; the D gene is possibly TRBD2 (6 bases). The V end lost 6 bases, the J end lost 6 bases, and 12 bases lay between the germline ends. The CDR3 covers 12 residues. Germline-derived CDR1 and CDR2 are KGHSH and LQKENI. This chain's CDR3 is CASSPGTSEQYF. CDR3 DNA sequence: TGTGCCAGCTCCCCAGGGACTTCCGAGCAGTACTTC.

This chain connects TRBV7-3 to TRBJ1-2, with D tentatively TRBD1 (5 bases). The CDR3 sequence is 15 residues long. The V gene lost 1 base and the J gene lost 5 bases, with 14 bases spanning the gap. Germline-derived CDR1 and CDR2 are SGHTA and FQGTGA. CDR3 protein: CASSLRIRGWYGYTF. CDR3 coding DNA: TGTGCCAGCAGCTTAAGGATAAGGGGATGGTATGGCTACACCTTC.

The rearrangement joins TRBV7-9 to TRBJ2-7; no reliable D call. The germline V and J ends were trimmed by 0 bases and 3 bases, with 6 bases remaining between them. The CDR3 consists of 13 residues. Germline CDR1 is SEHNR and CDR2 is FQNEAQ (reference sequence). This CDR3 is CASSLAYNYEQYF. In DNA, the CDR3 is TGTGCCAGCAGCTTAGCCTATAACTACGAGCAGTACTTC.

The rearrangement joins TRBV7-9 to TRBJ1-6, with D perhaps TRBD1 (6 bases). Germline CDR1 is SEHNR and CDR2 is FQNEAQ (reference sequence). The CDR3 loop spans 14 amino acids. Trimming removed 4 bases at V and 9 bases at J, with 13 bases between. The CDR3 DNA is TGTGCCAGCAGCTCCGACGGGGGGGCTTCACCCCTCCACTTT. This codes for CASSSDGGASPLHF.

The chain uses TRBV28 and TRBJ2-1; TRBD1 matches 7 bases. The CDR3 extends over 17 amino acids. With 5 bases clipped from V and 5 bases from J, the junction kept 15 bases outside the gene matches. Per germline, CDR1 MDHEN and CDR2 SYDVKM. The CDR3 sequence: CASSPLTGKKGDNEQFF. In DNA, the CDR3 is TGTGCCAGCAGTCCCTTGACAGGGAAAAAAGGGGACAATGAGCAGTTCTTC. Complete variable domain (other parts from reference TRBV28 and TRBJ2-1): DVKVTQSSRYLVKRTGEKVFLECVQDMDHENMFWYRQDPGLGLRLIYFSYDVKMKEKGDIPEGYSVSREKKERFSLILESASTNQTSMYLCASSPLTGKKGDNEQFFGPGTRLTVL.

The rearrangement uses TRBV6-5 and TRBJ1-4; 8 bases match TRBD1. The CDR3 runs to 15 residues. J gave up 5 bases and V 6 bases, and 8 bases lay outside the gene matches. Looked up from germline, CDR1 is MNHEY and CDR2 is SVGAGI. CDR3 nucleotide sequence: TGTGCCAGCAGAAAAAATACAGGGGGGAATGAAAAACTGTTTTTT. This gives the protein CASRKNTGGNEKLFF.

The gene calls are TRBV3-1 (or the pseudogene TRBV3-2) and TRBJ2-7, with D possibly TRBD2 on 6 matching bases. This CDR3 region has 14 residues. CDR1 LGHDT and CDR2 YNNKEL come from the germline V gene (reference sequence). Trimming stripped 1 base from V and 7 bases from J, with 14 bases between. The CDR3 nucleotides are TGTGCCAGCAGCCAAGGGCAGGGCGGGGTAGAGCAGTACTTC. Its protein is CASSQGQGGVEQYF.

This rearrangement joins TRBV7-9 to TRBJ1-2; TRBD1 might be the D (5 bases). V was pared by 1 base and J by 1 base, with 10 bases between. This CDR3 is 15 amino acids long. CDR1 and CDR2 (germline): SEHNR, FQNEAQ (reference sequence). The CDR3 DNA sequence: TGTGCCAGCAGCTTAGATGGTGACAGTAACTATGGCTACACCTTC. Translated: CASSLDGDSNYGYTF. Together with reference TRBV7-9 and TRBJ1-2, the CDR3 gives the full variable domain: DTGVSQNPRHKITKRGQNVTFRCDPISEHNRLYWYRQTLGQGPEFLTYFQNEAQLEKSRLLSDRFSAERPKGSFSTLEIQRTEQGDSAMYLCASSLDGDSNYGYTFGSGTRLTVV.

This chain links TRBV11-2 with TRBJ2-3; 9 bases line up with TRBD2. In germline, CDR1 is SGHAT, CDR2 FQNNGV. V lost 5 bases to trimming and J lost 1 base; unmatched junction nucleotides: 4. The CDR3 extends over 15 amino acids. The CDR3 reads CASSLRLAGTDTQYF. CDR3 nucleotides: TGTGCCAGCAGCCTTCGACTAGCGGGCACAGATACGCAGTATTTT.

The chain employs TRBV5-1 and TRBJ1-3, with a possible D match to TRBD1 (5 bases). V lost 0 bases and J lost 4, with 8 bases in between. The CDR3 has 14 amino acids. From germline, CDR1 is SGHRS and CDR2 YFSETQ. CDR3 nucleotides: TGCGCCAGCAGCTTGGAGGGGCACGGAAACACCATATATTTT. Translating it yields CASSLEGHGNTIYF.

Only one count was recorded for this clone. CDR3 region: CASSHPLRVNTQYF. CDR3 coding DNA: TGTGCCAGCAGCCATCCTCTCAGGGTGAATACGCAGTATTTT. This chain uses TRBV11-2 with TRBJ2-3, with D possibly matching TRBD1 (5 bases). The CDR3 has 14 amino acids. Germline V gives CDR1 SGHAT, CDR2 FQNNGV. Trimming removed 5 bases at V and 7 bases at J, with 16 bases between.

DNA of the CDR3: TGTGCCAGCAGCCAAGAAATGAGGGAGAACACCGGGGAGCTGTTTTTT. This translates into CASSQEMRENTGELFF. This rearrangement joins TRBV4-2 to TRBJ2-2; D is possibly TRBD2 (5 bases). CDR1 and CDR2 (germline): LGHNA, YNFKEQ. Trimming stripped 0 bases from V and 1 base from J, with 9 bases between. The CDR3 runs to 16 residues.

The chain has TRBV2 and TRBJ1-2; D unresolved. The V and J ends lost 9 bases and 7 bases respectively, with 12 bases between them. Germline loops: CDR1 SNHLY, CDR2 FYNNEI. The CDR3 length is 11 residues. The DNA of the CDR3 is TGTGCCAGACTGAGGGTCTCTGGCTACACCTTC. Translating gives CARLRVSGYTF. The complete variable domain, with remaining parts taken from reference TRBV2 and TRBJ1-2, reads EPEVTQTPSHQVTQMGQEVILRCVPISNHLYFYWYRQILGQKVEFLVSFYNNEISEKSEIFDDQFSVERPDGSNFTLKIRSTKLEDSAMYFCARLRVSGYTFGSGTRLTVV.